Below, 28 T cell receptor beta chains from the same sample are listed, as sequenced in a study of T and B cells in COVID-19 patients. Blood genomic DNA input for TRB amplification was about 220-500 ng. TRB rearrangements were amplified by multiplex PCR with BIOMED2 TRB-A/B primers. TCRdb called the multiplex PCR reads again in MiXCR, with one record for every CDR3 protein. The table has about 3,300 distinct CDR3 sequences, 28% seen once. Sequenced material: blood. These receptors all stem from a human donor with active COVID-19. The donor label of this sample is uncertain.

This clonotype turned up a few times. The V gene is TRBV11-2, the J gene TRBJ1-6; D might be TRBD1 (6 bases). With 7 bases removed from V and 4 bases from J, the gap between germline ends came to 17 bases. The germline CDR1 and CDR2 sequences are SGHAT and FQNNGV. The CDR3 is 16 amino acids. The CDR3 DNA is TGTGCCAGCACCCCGCAGGGAACAGGGTATAATTCACCCCTCCACTTT. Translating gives CASTPQGTGYNSPLHF.

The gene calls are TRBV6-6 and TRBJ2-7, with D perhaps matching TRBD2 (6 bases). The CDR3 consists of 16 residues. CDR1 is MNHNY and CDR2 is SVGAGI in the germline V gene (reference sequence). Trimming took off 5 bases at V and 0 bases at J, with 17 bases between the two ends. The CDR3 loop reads CASSHSGGPPSYEQYF. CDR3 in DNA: TGTGCCAGCAGTCATTCCGGGGGACCCCCCTCCTACGAGCAGTACTTC.

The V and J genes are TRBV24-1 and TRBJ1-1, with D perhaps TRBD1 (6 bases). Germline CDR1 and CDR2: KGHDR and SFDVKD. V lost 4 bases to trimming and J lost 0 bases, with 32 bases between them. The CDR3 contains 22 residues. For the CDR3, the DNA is TGTGCCACCAGTGAGCCACTCCCTTGCGGGGGCATTCCTAGTCGACTGAACACTGAAGCTTTCTTT. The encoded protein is CATSEPLPCGGIPSRLNTEAFF.

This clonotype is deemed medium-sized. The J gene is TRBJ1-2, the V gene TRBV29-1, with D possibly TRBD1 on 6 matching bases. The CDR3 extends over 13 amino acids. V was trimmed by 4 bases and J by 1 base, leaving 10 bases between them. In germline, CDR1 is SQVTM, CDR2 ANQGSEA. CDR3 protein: CSVVRGLNYGYTF. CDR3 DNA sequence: TGCAGCGTTGTACGGGGGCTTAACTATGGCTACACCTTC.

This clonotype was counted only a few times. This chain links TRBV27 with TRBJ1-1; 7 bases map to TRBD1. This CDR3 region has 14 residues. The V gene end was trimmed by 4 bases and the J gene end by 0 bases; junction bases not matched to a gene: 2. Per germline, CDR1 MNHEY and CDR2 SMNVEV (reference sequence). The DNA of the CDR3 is TGTGCCAGCAGTTCAGGGGGTCTGAACACTGAAGCTTTCTTT. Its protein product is CASSSGGLNTEAFF.

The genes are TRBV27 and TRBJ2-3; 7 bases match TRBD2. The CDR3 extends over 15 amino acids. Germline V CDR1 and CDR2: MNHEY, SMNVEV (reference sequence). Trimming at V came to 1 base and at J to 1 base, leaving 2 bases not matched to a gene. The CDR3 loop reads CASSLWGGGTDTQYF. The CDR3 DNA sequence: TGTGCCAGCAGTTTATGGGGGGGGGGCACAGATACGCAGTATTTT.

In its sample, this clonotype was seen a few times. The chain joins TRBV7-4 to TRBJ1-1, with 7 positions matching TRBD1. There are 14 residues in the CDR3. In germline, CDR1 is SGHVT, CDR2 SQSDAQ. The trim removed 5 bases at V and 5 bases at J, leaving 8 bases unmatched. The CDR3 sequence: CASSRRGRGTEAFF. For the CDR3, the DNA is TGTGCCAGCAGCCGGAGGGGGCGGGGGACTGAAGCTTTCTTT.

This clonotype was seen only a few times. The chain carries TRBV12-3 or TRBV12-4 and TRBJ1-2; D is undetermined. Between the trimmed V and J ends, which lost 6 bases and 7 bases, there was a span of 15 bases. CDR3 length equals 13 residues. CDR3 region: CASSPLRGSGYTF. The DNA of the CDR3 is TGTGCCAGCAGCCCCCTTCGTGGATCTGGCTACACCTTC.

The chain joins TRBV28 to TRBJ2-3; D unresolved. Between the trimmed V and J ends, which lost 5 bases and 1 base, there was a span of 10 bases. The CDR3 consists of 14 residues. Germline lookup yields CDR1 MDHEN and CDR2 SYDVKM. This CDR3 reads CASSRESRTDTQYF. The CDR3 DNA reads TGTGCCAGCAGTCGAGAGAGTCGCACAGATACGCAGTATTTT.

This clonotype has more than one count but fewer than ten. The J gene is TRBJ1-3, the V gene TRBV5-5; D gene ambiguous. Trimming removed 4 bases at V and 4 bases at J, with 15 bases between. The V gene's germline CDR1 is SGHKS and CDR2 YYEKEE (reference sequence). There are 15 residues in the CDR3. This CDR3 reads CASSHQHNLGNTIYF. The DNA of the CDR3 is TGTGCCAGCAGCCATCAACATAATCTGGGAAACACCATATATTTT.

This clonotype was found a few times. CDR3 nucleotide sequence: TGTGCCATCCACAAGCAATTGGCGGGGGGGGACACCGGGGAGCTGTTTTTT. This codes for CAIHKQLAGGDTGELFF. The gene calls are TRBV6-5 and TRBJ2-2; 9 bases line up with TRBD2. V lost 10 bases, J lost 3 bases, and 15 bases stayed unmatched. The CDR3 is 17 amino acids. Germline V gene data show CDR1 as MNHEY and CDR2 as SVGAGI.

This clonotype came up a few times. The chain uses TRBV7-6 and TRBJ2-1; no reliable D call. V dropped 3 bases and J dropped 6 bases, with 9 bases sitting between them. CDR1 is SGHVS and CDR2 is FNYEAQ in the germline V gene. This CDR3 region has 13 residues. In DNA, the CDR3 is TGTGCCAGCAGCTTTAACAAGGGCAATGAGCAGTTCTTC. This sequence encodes CASSFNKGNEQFF.

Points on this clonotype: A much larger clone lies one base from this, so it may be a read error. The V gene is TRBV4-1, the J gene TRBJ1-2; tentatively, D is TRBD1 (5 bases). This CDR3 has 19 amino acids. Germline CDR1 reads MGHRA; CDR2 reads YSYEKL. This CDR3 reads CASSQDRGSLGRATYCYTF. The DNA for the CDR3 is TGCGCCAGCAGCCAAGATCGGGGGAGTCTAGGCAGGGCTACCTATTGCTACACCTTC.

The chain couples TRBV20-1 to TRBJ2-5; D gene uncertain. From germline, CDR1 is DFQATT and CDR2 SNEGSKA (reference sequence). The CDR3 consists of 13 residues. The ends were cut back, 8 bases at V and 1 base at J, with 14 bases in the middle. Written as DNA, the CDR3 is TGCAGTACAGATCTCGGATTCCAAGAGACCCAGTACTTC. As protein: CSTDLGFQETQYF.

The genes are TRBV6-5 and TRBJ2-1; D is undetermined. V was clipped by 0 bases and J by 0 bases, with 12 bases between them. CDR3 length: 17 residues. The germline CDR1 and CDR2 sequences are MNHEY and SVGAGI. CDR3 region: CASSYSIALSSYNEQFF. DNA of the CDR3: TGTGCCAGCAGTTACTCGATTGCTTTAAGCTCCTACAATGAGCAGTTCTTC.

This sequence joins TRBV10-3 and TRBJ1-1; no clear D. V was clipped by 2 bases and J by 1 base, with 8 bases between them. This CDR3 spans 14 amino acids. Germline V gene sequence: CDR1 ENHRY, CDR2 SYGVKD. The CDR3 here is CAISEPGGNTEAFF. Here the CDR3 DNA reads TGTGCCATCAGTGAGCCAGGAGGGAACACTGAAGCTTTCTTT.

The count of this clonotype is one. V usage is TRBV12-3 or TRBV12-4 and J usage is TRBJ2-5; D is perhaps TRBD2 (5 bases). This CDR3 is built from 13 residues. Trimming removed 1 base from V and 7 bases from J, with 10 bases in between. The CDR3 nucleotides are TGTGCCAGCAGTTTAGGACTAAAAGGGACCCAGTACTTC. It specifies CASSLGLKGTQYF.

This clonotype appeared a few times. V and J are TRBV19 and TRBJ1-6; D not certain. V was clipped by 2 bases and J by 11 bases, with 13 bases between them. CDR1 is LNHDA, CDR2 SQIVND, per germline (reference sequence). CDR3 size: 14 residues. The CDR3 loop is CASSIQDLVPPLHF. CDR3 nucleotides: TGTGCCAGTAGTATACAGGACCTGGTACCACCCCTCCACTTT.

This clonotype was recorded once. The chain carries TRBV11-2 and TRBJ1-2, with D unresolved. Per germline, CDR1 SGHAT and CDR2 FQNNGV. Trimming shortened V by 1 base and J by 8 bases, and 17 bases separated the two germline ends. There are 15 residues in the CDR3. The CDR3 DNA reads TGTGCCAGCAGCTTAGTTGCCGGCGGAGGGTTCGGCTACACCTTC. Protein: CASSLVAGGGFGYTF.

CDR3 in DNA: TGTGCCAGCAGTTTCCAGGGAGACACCGGGGAGCTGTTTTTT. Its translation: CASSFQGDTGELFF. The V and J genes are TRBV12-3 or TRBV12-4 and TRBJ2-2; D is possibly TRBD1 or TRBD2 (5 bases each). Trimming left V 3 bases short and J 3 bases short, with 8 bases between. The CDR3 is made up of 14 amino acids.

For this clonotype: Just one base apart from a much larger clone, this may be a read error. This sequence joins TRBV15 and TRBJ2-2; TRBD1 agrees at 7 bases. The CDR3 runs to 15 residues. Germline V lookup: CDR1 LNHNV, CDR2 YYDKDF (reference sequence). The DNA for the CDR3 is TGTGCCACCAGCAGAGACCCCGGACAGGCCGGGGAGCCGTTTTTT. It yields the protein CATSRDPGQAGEPFF.

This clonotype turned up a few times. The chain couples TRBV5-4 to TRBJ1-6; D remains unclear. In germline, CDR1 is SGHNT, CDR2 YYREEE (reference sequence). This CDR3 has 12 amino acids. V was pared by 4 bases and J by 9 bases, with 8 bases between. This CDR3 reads CASSGGISPLHF. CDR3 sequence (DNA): TGTGCCAGCAGCGGAGGTATTTCACCCCTCCACTTT.

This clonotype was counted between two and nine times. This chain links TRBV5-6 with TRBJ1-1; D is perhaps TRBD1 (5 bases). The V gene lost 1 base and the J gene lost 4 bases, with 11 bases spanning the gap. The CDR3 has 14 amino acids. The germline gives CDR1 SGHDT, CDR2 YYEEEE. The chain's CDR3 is CASSLIGGGTEAFF. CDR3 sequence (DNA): TGTGCCAGCAGCTTGATCGGGGGGGGCACTGAAGCTTTCTTT.

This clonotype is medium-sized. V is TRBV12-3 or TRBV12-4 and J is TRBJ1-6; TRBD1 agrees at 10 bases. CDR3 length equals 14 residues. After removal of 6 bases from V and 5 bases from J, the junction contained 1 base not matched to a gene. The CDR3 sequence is CASRGTGDNSPLHF. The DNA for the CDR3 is TGTGCCAGCAGGGGGACAGGGGATAATTCACCCCTCCACTTT.

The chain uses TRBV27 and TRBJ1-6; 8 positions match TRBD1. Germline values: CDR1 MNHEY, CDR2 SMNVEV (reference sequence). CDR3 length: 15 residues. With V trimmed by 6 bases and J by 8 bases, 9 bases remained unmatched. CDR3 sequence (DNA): TGTGCCAGCAGCCCAGACAGGGGAGGGTATTCACCCCTCCACTTT. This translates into CASSPDRGGYSPLHF.

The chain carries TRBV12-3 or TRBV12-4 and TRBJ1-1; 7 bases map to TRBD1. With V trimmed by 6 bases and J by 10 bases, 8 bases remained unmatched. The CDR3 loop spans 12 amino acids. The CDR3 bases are TGTGCCAGCAGCCTCAGCAGGGGGGCAGCTTTCTTT. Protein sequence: CASSLSRGAAFF.

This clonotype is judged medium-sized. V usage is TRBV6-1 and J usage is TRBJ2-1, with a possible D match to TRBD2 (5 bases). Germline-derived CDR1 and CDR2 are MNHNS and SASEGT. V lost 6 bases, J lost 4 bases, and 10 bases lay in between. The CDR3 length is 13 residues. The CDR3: CASSVGEYNEQFF. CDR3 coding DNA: TGTGCCAGCAGCGTGGGAGAGTACAATGAGCAGTTCTTC.

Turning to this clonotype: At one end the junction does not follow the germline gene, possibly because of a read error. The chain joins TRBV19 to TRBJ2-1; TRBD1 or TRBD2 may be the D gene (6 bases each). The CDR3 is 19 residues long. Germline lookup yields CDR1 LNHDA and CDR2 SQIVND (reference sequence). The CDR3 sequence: CASSVDRRGRGSTYNEQFF. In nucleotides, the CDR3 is TGTGCCAGTAGTGTAGATCGTCGGGGGCGGGGATCTACCTACAATGAGCAGTTCTTC.